This T cell receptor (beta chain) originates from a study of cytomegalovirus exposure and HLA in healthy donors. The germline gives CDR1 ENHRY, CDR2 SYGVKD. The CDR3 is 12 amino acids. V was clipped by 2 bases and J by 5 bases, with 7 bases between them. Profiled with immunoSEQ multiplex PCR; TCRdb holds only in-frame clones, not every one. This table holds tens of thousands of clones, 70% to 90% found once. This clone was seen only once. The V gene is TRBV10-3, the J gene TRBJ2-7, with D possibly matching TRBD1 (5 bases). This TCR came from a woman younger than 30 in good health and CMV-seropositive. The sample consisted of PBMCs. The DNA for the CDR3 is TGTGCCATCAGTGAGGGGGCAGACGAGCAGTACTTC. It yields the protein CAISEGADEQYF.